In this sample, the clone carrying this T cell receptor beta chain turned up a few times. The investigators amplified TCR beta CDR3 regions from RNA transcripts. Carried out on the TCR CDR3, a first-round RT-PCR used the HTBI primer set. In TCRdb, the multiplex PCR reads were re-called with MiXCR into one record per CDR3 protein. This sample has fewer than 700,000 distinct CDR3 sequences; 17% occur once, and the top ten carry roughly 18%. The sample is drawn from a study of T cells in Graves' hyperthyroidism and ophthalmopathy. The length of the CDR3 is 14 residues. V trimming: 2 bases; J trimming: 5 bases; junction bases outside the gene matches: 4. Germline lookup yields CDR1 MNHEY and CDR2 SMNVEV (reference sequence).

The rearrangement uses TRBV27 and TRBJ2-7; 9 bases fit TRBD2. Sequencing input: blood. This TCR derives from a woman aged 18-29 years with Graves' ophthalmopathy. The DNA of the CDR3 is TGTGCCAGCAGTTTAGCGGGAGGGTCCCACGAGCAGTACTTC. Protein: CASSLAGGSHEQYF.